The source of this T cell receptor (beta chain) is a study of cytomegalovirus exposure and HLA in healthy donors. Overall study findings and caveats: Information on immune exposure was restricted to one variable (CMV serostatus).

PCR involved 60 Vbeta and 13 Jbeta primers. Profiled with immunoSEQ multiplex PCR; TCRdb holds only in-frame clones, not every one. The sample has under 40,000 clones; 75% to 85% are singletons. About this clone itself: Its target is unknown.

The source is a male donor in good health and CMV-seronegative. Sequences were obtained from PBMCs.

The DNA of the CDR3 is TGCGCCAGCGGACAAGGGTACGAGCAGTACTTC. Translated, it gives CASGQGYEQYF. The V gene is TRBV5-1, the J gene TRBJ2-7, with D possibly matching TRBD1 (5 bases). The CDR3 has 11 residues. Germline V gene sequence: CDR1 SGHRS, CDR2 YFSETQ. Trimming cost V 7 bases and J 4 bases, with 9 bases left between them.